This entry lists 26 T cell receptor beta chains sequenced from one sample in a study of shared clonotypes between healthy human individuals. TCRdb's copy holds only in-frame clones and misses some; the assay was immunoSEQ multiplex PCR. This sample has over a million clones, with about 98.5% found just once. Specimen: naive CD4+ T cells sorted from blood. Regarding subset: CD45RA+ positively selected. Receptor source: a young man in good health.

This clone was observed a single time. As DNA, the CDR3 is TGTGCCAGTATGGCCGGACAGTCGGTAGGCGCTGAAGCTTTCTTT. It specifies CASMAGQSVGAEAFF. The rearrangement uses TRBV19 and TRBJ1-1, with D possibly TRBD1 on 6 matching bases. Trimming shortened V by 7 bases and J by 6 bases, and 21 bases separated the two germline ends. This CDR3 spans 15 amino acids. Germline assignment: CDR1 LNHDA and CDR2 SQIVND (reference sequence).

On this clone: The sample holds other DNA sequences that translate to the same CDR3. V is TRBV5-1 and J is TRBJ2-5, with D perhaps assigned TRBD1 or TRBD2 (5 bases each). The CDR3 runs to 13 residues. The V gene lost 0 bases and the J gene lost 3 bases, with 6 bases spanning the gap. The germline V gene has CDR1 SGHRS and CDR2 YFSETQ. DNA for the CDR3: TGCGCCAGCAGCTTGGTGGGGGAAGAGACCCAGTACTTC. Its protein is CASSLVGEETQYF.

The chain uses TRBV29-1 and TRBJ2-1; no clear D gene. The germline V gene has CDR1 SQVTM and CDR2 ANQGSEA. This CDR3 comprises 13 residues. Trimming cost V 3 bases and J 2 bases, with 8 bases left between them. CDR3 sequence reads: CSVDDEPYNEQFF. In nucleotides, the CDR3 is TGCAGCGTTGACGACGAGCCCTACAATGAGCAGTTCTTC.

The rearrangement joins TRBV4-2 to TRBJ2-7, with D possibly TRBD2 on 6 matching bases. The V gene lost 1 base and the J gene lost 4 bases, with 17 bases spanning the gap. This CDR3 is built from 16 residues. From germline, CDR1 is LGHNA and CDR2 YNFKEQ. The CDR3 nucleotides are TGTGCCAGCAGCCAAGGGAACCAGCGGGTGGGTTACGAGCAGTACTTC. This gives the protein CASSQGNQRVGYEQYF.

As DNA, the CDR3 is TGTGCCAGCAGCGTATTGACGCGCAATGAGCAGTTCTTC. Translated, it gives CASSVLTRNEQFF. This sequence joins TRBV9 and TRBJ2-1; D remains unclear. CDR1 is SGDLS, CDR2 YYNGEE, per germline. Trimming shortened V by 1 base and J by 6 bases, and 8 bases separated the two germline ends. The length of the CDR3 is 13 residues.

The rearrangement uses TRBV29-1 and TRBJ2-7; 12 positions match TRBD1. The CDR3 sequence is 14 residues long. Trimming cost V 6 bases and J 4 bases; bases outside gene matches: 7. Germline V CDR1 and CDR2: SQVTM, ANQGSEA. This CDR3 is CSVAGTGGTYEQYF. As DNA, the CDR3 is TGCAGCGTGGCCGGGACAGGGGGCACTTACGAGCAGTACTTC.

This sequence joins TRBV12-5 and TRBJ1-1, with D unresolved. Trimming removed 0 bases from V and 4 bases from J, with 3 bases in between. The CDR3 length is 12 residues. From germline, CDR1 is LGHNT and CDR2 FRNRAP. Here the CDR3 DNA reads TGTGCTAGTGGTTTGGTACCCACTGAAGCTTTCTTT. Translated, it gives CASGLVPTEAFF.

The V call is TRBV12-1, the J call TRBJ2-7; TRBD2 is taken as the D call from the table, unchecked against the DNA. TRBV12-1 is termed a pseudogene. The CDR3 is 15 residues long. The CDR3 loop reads CASSAAGTSGYEQYF. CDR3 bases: TGTGCCAGCAGCGCAGCAGGGACTAGCGGCTACGAGCAGTACTTC.

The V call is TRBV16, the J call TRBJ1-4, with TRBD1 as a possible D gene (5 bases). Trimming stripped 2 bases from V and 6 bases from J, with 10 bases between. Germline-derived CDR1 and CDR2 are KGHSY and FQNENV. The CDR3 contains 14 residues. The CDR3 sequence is CASSQRQGYEKLFF. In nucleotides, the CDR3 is TGTGCCAGCAGCCAAAGGCAGGGCTATGAAAAACTGTTTTTT.

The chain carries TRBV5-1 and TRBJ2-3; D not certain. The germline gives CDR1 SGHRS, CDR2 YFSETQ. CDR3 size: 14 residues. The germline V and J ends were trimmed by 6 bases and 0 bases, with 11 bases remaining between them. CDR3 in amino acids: CASNRIASTDTQYF. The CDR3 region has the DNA TGCGCCAGCAACCGGATCGCTAGCACAGATACGCAGTATTTT.

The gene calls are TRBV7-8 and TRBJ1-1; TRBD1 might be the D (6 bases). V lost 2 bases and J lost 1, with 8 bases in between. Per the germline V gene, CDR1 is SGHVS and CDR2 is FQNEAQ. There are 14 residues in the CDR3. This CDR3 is CASSLTTGNTEAFF. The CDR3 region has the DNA TGTGCCAGCAGCTTAACGACAGGGAACACTGAAGCTTTCTTT.

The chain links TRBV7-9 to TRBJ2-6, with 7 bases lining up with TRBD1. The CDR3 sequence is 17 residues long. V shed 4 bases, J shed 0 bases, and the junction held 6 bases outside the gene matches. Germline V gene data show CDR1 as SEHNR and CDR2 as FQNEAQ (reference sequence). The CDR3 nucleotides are TGTGCCAGCAGCTCGGGACAGAGGAACTCTGGGGCCAACGTCCTGACTTTC. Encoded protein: CASSSGQRNSGANVLTF.

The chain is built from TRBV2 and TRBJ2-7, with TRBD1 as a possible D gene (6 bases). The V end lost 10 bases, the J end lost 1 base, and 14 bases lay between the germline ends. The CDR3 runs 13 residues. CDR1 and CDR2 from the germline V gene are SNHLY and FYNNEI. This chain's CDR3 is CATSKGGSYEQYF. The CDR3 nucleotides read TGTGCCACCTCCAAAGGGGGTTCCTACGAGCAGTACTTC. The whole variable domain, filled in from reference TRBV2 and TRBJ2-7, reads EPEVTQTPSHQVTQMGQEVILRCVPISNHLYFYWYRQILGQKVEFLVSFYNNEISEKSEIFDDQFSVERPDGSNFTLKIRSTKLEDSAMYFCATSKGGSYEQYFGPGTRLTVT.

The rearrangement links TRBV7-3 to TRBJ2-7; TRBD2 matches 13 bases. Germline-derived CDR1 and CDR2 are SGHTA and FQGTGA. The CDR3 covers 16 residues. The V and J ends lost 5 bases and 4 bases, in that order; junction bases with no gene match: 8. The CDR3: CASSKGLAGAGYEQYF. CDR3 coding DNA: TGTGCCAGCAGCAAAGGACTAGCGGGAGCCGGGTACGAGCAGTACTTC.

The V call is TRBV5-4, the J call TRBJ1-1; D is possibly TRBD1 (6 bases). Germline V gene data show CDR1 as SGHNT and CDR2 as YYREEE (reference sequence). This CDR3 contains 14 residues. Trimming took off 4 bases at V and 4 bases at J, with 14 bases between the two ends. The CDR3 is CASSTRTELTEAFF. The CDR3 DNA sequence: TGTGCCAGCAGCACTCGGACAGAACTCACTGAAGCTTTCTTT.

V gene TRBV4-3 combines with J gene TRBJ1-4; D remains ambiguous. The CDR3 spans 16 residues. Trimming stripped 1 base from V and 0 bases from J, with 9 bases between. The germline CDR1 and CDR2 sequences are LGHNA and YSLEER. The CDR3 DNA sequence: TGCGCCAGCAGCCAAGGGACGAGGGCAACTAATGAAAAACTGTTTTTT. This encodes CASSQGTRATNEKLFF.

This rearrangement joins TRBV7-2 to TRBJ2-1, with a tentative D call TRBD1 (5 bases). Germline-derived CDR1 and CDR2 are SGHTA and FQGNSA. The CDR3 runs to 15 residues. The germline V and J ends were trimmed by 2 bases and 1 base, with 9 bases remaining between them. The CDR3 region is CASSLSRGSYNEQFF. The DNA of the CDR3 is TGTGCCAGCAGCTTATCTAGGGGATCCTACAATGAGCAGTTCTTC.

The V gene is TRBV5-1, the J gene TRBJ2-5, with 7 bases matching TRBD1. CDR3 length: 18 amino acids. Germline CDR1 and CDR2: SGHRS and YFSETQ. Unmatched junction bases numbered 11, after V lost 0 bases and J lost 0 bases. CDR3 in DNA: TGCGCCAGCAGCTTGGCGGTAGGGGGACAGAGCTACCAAGAGACCCAGTACTTC. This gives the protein CASSLAVGGQSYQETQYF.

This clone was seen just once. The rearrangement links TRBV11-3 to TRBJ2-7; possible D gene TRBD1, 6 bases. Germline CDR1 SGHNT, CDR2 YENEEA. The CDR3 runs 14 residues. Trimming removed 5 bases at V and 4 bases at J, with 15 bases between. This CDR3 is CASSPHPQGYEQYF. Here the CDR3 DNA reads TGTGCCAGCAGCCCGCACCCACAGGGATACGAGCAGTACTTC. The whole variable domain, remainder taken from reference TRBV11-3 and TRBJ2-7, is EAGVVQSPRYKIIEKKQPVAFWCNPISGHNTLYWYLQNLGQGPELLIRYENEEAVDDSQLPKDRFSAERLKGVDSTLKIQPAELGDSAVYLCASSPHPQGYEQYFGPGTRLTVT.

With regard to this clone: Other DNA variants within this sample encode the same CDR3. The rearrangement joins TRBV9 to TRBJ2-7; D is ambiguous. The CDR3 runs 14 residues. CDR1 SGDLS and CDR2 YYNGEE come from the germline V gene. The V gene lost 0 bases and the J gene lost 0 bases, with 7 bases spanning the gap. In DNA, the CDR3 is TGTGCCAGCAGCGTAGGGGGAAACTCCTACGAGCAGTACTTC. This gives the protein CASSVGGNSYEQYF.

CDR3 region: CASSTRAGSSYGYTF. In DNA, the CDR3 is TGTGCCAGCAGCACCCGGGCAGGGTCGAGCTATGGCTACACCTTC. V is TRBV9 and J is TRBJ1-2, with D maybe TRBD1 (5 bases). The ends were cut back, 4 bases at V and 4 bases at J, with 17 bases in the middle. Germline CDR1 is SGDLS and CDR2 is YYNGEE. The CDR3 consists of 15 residues.

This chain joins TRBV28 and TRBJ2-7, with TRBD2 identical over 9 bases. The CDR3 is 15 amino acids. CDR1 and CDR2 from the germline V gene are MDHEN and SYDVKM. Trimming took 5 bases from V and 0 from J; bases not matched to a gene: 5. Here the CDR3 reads CASSPPTSGSYEQYF. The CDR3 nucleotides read TGTGCCAGCAGTCCCCCGACTAGCGGCTCCTACGAGCAGTACTTC.

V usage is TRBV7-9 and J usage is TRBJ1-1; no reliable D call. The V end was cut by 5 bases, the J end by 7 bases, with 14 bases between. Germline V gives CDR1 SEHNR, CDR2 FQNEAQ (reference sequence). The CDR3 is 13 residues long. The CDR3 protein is CASSQGLTVEAFF. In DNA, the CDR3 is TGTGCCAGCAGCCAAGGTTTGACGGTTGAAGCTTTCTTT.

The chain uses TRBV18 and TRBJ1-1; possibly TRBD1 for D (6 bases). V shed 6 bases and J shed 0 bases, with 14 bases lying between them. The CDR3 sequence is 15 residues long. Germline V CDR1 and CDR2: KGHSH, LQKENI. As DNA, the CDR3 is TGTGCCAGCTCTCGAATGACAGGCATGAACACTGAAGCTTTCTTT. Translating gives CASSRMTGMNTEAFF.

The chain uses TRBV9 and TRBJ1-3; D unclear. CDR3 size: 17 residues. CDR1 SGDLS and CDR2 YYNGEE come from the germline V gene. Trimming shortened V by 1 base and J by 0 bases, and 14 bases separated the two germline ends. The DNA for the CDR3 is TGTGCCAGCAGCGTATCGGCAGACCAGCTCTCTGGAAACACCATATATTTT. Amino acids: CASSVSADQLSGNTIYF.

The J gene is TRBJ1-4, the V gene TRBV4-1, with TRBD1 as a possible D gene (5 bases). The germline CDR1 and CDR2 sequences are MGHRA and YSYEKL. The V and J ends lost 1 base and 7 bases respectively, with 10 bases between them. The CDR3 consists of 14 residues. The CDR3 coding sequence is TGCGCCAGCAGCCAAGTTCTGGGGGTTGAAAAACTGTTTTTT. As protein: CASSQVLGVEKLFF.